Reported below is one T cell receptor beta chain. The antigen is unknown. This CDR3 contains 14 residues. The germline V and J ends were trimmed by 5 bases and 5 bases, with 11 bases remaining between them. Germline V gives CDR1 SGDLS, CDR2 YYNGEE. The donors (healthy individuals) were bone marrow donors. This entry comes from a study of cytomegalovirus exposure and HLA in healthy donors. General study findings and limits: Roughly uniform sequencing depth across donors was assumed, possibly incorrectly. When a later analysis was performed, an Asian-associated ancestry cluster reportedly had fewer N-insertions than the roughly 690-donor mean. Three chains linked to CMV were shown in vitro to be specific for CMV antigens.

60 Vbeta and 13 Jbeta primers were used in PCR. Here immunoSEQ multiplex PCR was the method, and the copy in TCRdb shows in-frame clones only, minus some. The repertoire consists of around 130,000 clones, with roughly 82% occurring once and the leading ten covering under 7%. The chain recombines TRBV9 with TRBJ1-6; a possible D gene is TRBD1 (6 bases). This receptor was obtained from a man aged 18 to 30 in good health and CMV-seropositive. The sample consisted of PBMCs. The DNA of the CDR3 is TGTGCCAGCAGACAGGGATCGGATAATTCACCCCTCCACTTT. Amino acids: CASRQGSDNSPLHF.